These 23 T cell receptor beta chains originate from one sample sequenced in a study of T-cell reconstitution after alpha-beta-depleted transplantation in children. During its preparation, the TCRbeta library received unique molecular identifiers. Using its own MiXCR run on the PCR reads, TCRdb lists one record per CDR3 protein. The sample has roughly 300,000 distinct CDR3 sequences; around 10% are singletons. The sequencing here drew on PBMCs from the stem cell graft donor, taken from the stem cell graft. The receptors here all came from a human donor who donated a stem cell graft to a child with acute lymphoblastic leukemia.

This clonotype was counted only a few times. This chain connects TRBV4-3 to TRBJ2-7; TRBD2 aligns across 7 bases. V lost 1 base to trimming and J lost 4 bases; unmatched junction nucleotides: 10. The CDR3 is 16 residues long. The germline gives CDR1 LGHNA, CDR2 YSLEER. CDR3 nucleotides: TGCGCCAGCAGCCAAGGGCTAGTTGGCGGGAGTTACGAGCAGTACTTC. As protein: CASSQGLVGGSYEQYF.

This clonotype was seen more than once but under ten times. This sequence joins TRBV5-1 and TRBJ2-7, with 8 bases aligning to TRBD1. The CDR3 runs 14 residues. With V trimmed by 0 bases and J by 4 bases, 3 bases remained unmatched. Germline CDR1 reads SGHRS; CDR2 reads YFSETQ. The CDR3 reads CASSLGRGQYEQYF. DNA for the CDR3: TGCGCCAGCAGCTTGGGCAGGGGGCAGTACGAGCAGTACTTC.

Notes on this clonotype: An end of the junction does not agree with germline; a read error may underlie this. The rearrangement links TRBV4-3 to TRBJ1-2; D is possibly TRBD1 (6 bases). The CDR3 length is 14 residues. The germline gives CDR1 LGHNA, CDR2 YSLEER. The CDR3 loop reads CASSPDGGTYGDTF. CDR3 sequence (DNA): TGCGCCAGCAGCCCCGACGGGGGCACCTATGGCGACACCTTC.

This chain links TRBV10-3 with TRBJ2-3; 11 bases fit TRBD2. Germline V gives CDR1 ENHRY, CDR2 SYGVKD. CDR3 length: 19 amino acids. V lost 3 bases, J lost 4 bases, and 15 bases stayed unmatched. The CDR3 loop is CAISDSLLVAGGPPDTQYF. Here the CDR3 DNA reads TGTGCCATCAGTGACTCCCTCCTAGTAGCGGGAGGGCCCCCAGATACGCAGTATTTT.

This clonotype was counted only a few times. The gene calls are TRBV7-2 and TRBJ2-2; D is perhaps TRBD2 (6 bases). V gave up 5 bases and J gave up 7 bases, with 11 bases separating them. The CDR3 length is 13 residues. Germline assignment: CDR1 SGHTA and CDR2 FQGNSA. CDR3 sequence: CASSTYSGGELFF. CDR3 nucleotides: TGTGCCAGCAGCACTTATAGCGGCGGGGAGCTGTTTTTT.

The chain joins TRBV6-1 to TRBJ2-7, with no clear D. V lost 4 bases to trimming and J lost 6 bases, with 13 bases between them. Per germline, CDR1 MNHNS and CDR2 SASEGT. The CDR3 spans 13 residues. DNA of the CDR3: TGTGCCAGCAGTGGGGCCTCCCTAGGCGAGCAGTACTTC. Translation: CASSGASLGEQYF.

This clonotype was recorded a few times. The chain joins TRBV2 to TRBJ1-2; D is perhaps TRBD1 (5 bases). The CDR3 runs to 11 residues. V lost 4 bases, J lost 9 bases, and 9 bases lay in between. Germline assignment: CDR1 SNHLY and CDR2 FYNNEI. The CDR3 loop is CASSVRDRYTF. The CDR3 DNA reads TGTGCCAGCAGTGTACGGGACCGCTACACCTTC.

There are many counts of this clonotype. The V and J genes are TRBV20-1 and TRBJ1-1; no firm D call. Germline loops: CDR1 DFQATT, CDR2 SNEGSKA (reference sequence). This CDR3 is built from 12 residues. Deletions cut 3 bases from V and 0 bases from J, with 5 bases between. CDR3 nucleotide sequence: TGCAGTGCTAGGGCGGTGAACACTGAAGCTTTCTTT. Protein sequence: CSARAVNTEAFF.

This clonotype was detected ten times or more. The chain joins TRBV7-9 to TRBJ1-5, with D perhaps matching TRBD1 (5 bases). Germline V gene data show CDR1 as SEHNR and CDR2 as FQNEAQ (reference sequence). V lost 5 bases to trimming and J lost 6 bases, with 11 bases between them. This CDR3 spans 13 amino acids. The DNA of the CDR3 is TGTGCCAGCAGCCCGCGGAGGGGTCAGCCCCAGCATTTT. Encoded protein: CASSPRRGQPQHF.

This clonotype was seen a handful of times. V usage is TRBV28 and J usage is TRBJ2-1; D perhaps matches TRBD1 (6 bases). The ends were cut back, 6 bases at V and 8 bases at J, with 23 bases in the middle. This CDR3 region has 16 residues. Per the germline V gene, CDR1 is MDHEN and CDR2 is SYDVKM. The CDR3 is CASSPRQVSIIDEQFF. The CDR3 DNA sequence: TGTGCCAGCAGCCCACGACAGGTTTCCATTATCGATGAGCAGTTCTTC.

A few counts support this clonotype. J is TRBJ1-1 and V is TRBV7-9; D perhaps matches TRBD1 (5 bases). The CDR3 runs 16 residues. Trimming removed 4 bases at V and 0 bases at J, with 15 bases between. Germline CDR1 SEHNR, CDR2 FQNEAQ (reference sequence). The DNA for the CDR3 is TGTGCCAGCAGCTCCAGCAGGGTAGGGATGAACACTGAAGCTTTCTTT. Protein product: CASSSSRVGMNTEAFF.

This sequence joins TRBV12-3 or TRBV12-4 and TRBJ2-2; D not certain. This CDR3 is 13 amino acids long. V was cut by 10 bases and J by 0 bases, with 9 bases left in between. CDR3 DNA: TGTGCCACAAGAACAGCGAACACCGGGGAGCTGTTTTTT. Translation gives CATRTANTGELFF.

The CDR3 DNA reads as TGTGCCAGTCAACTAGCGGGAGGGATAGATACGCAGTATTTT. It encodes CASQLAGGIDTQYF. J is TRBJ2-3 and V is TRBV10-3, with 13 bases matching TRBD2. The J segment lost 5 bases and the V segment lost 10 bases, leaving 6 bases of the junction unmatched. Germline CDR1 and CDR2: ENHRY and SYGVKD. The CDR3 is 14 amino acids.

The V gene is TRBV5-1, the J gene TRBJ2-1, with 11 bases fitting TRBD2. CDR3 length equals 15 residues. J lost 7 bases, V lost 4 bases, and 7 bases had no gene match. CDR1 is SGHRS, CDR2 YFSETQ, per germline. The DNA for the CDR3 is TGCGCCAGCAGCCCATCCGGGACTAGCGGTAATGAGCAGTTCTTC. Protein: CASSPSGTSGNEQFF.

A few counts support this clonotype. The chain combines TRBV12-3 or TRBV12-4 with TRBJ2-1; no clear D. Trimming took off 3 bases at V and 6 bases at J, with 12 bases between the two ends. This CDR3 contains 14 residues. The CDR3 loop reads CASSLYRGGNEQFF. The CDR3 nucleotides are TGTGCCAGCAGTTTGTATCGTGGCGGCAATGAGCAGTTCTTC.

CDR3 sequence reads: CASSEGTGGSYEQYF. The CDR3 DNA sequence: TGTGCCAGCTCGGAAGGGACAGGGGGCTCCTACGAGCAGTACTTC. This chain joins TRBV18 and TRBJ2-7, with 11 bases identical to TRBD1. From germline, CDR1 is KGHSH and CDR2 LQKENI. The length of the CDR3 is 15 residues. The J segment lost 0 bases and the V segment lost 6 bases, leaving 4 bases of the junction unmatched.

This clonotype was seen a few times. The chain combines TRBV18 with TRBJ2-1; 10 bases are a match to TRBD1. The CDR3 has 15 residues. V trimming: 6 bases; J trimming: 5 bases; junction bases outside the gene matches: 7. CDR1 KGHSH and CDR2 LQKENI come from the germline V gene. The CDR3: CASSPGTGVNNEQFF. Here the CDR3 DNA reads TGTGCCAGCTCTCCCGGGACAGGGGTGAACAATGAGCAGTTCTTC.

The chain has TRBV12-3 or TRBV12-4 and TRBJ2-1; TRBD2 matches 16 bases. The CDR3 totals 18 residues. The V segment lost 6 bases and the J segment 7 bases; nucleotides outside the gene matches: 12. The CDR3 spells CASRGLAGGQILGNEQFF. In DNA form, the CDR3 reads TGTGCCAGCAGGGGACTAGCGGGAGGGCAAATTTTAGGGAATGAGCAGTTCTTC.

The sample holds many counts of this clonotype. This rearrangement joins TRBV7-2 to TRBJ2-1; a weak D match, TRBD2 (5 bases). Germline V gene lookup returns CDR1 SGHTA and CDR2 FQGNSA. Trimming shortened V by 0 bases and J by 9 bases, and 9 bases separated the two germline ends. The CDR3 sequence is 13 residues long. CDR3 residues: CASSLAGVSEQFF. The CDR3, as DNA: TGTGCCAGCAGCTTAGCGGGAGTGAGTGAGCAGTTCTTC.

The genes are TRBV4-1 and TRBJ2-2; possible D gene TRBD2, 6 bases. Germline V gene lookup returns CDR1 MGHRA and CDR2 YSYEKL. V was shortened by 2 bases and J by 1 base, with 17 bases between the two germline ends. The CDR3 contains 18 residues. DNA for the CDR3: TGCGCCAGCAGCCAACGGGTCGGCGTGCGGGGGAACACCGGGGAGCTGTTTTTT. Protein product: CASSQRVGVRGNTGELFF.

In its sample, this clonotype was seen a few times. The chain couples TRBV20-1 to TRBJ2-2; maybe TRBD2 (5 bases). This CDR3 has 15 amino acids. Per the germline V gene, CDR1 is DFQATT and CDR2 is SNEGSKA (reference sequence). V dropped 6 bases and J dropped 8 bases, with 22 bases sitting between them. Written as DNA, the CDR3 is TGCAGTGCCACCCCTAGCACACGCCGGGGAGGGGAGCTGTTTTTT. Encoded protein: CSATPSTRRGGELFF.

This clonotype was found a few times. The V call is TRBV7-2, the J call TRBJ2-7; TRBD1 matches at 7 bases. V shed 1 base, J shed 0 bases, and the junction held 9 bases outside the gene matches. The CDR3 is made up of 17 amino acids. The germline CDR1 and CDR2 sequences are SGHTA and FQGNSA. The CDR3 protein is CASSLGSGGWASYEQYF. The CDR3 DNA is TGTGCCAGCAGCTTAGGGTCAGGGGGATGGGCCTCCTACGAGCAGTACTTC.

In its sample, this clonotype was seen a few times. CDR3 in DNA: TGTGCCAGCAGTTTATCGAGCCGGCCAGGGGGCAGAGGTGGCTACACCTTC. The encoded protein is CASSLSSRPGGRGGYTF. The gene calls are TRBV27 and TRBJ1-2; TRBD1 aligns across 8 bases. Germline CDR1 is MNHEY and CDR2 is SMNVEV (reference sequence). The CDR3 sequence is 17 residues long. Losses at the gene ends were 0 bases for V and 7 bases for J; bases not matched to a gene: 13.